The clone carrying this T cell receptor beta chain was recorded once. After extraction with the RNeasy kit, roughly 0.45 to 1 ug of the RNA was reverse transcribed using random hexamers. An immunoSEQ multiplex PCR amplified TCR beta CDR3 over 54 Vbeta and 13 Jbeta. From the immunoSEQ multiplex PCR reads, TCRdb called clonotypes with MiXCR, one entry per CDR3 protein. The sample lists some 180,000 distinct CDR3 sequences; 85% to 95% were seen once. The data stem from a study of CD8 T cells in Susac syndrome. Germline V lookup: CDR1 KGHDR, CDR2 SFDVKD. The junction had 7 bases not matched to a gene; V was cut back by 4 bases and J by 9 bases. The CDR3 contains 15 residues.

The TCR sequence derives from a human donor with Susac syndrome. The chain recombines TRBV24-1 with TRBJ2-1; 11 bases map to TRBD1. The sequenced sample was CD4+ T cells from PBMCs. CDR3 in amino acids: CATSESGQGASEQFF. The CDR3 DNA is TGTGCCACCAGTGAGAGTGGACAGGGGGCCAGTGAGCAGTTCTTC.